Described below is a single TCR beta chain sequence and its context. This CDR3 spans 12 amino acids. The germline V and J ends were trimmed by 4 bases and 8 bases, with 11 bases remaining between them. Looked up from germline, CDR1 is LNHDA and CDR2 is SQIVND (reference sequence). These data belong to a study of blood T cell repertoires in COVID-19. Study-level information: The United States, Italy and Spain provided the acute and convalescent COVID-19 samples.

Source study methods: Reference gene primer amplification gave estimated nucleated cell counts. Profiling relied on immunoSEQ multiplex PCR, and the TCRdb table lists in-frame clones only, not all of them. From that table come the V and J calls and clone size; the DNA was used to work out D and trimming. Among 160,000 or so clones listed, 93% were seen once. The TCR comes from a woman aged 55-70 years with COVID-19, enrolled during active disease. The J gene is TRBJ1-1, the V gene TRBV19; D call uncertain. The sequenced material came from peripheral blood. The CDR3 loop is CASSTIRLEAFF. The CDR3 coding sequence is TGTGCCAGTAGTACGATTCGACTCGAAGCTTTCTTT.